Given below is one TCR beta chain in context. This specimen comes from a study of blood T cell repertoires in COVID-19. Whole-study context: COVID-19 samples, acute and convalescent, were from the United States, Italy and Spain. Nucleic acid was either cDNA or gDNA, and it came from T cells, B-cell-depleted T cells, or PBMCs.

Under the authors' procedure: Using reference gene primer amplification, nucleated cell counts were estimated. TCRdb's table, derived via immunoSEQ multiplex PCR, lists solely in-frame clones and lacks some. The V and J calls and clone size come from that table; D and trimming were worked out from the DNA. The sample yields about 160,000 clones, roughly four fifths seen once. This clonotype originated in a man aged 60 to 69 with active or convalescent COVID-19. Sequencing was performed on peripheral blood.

CDR3 residues: CASSPGQGAGYTF. The DNA for the CDR3 is TGTGCCAGCAGCCCCGGACAGGGGGCAGGCTACACCTTC. The J gene is TRBJ1-2, the V gene TRBV3-1 (or the pseudogene TRBV3-2), with 11 bases identical to TRBD1. V dropped 4 bases and J dropped 8; count of bases not matched to a gene: 3. This CDR3 spans 13 amino acids. From germline, CDR1 is LGHDT and CDR2 YNNKEL (reference sequence).